Listed here are 27 T cell receptor beta chains from one sample, sequenced in a study of OX40 agonist ivuxolimab in advanced cancers. Profiling relied on immunoSEQ multiplex PCR, and the TCRdb table lists in-frame clones only, not all of them. The sample has under 20,000 clones; 74% are singletons. The source material was CD4+ or CD8+ T cells sorted from blood, sampled in a trial of the OX40 agonist ivuxolimab. Receptors were obtained from an adult with an advanced solid tumor such as melanoma, head and neck, liver or kidney cancer.

DNA of the CDR3: TGCGCCAGCAGCCCCCCGGGGGGGACAGGAGCGATGAACACTGAAGCTTTCTTT. It is translated as CASSPPGGTGAMNTEAFF. J is TRBJ1-1 and V is TRBV4-1; 8 bases match TRBD1. CDR3 size: 18 residues. CDR1 and CDR2 from the germline V gene are MGHRA and YSYEKL. The V gene end was trimmed by 4 bases and the J gene end by 0 bases; junction bases not matched to a gene: 13.

In this sample, this clone turned up a few times. The chain joins TRBV10-2 to TRBJ2-3; D remains unclear. The CDR3 is made up of 11 amino acids. Germline assignment: CDR1 WSHSY and CDR2 SAAADI. Trimming removed 3 bases from V and 7 bases from J, with 5 bases in between. CDR3 protein: CASSDTYTQYF. The CDR3 DNA reads TGCGCCAGCAGTGACACCTATACGCAGTATTTT.

This clone has more than one count but fewer than ten. V is TRBV27 and J is TRBJ2-6, with D possibly matching TRBD1 (5 bases). Per germline, CDR1 MNHEY and CDR2 SMNVEV (reference sequence). V lost 5 bases to trimming and J lost 0 bases, with 8 bases between them. This CDR3 comprises 15 residues. The chain's CDR3 is CASSQGLSGANVLTF. Written as DNA, the CDR3 is TGTGCCAGCAGTCAGGGCCTCTCTGGGGCCAACGTCCTGACTTTC.

The chain carries TRBV15 and TRBJ1-5; D call uncertain. The CDR3 length is 16 residues. Per the germline V gene, CDR1 is LNHNV and CDR2 is YYDKDF (reference sequence). V was cut by 4 bases and J by 5 bases, with 18 bases left in between. The CDR3 loop reads CATSKGAVTLDQPQHF. CDR3 DNA sequence: TGTGCCACCAGCAAAGGCGCCGTAACCCTCGATCAGCCCCAGCATTTT.

The chain employs TRBV11-2 and TRBJ2-1; 7 bases are a match to TRBD2. Trimming at V came to 5 bases and at J to 8 bases, leaving 6 bases not matched to a gene. Germline assignment: CDR1 SGHAT and CDR2 FQNNGV. The length of the CDR3 is 13 residues. The CDR3 region is CASSPGLDYEQFF. The CDR3 bases are TGTGCCAGCAGCCCCGGACTAGACTATGAGCAGTTCTTC.

V is TRBV4-3 and J is TRBJ1-4; D is ambiguous. CDR3 length: 16 amino acids. V dropped 3 bases and J dropped 0 bases, with 11 bases sitting between them. In germline, CDR1 is LGHNA, CDR2 YSLEER. The CDR3 sequence: CASSQGYGATNEKLFF. Written as DNA, the CDR3 is TGCGCCAGCAGCCAGGGATACGGTGCAACTAATGAAAAACTGTTTTTT.

The chain couples TRBV7-8 to TRBJ2-3; D is perhaps TRBD2 (5 bases). CDR3 length: 16 amino acids. V was pared by 2 bases and J by 2 bases, with 14 bases between. Germline V CDR1 and CDR2: SGHVS, FQNEAQ. The CDR3 loop is CASSLSLAASTDTQYF. Written as DNA, the CDR3 is TGTGCCAGCAGCTTAAGCCTAGCTGCATCCACAGATACGCAGTATTTT.

The chain joins TRBV4-1 to TRBJ2-7, with 7 bases matching TRBD2. The length of the CDR3 is 15 residues. Per germline, CDR1 MGHRA and CDR2 YSYEKL. V trimming: 1 base; J trimming: 1 base; junction bases outside the gene matches: 4. The CDR3 reads CASSQGAGGSYEQYF. The CDR3 DNA follows: TGCGCCAGCAGCCAAGGGGCCGGGGGGTCCTACGAGCAGTACTTC.

The rearrangement uses TRBV27 and TRBJ2-1, with D tentatively TRBD2 (6 bases). Deletions cut 2 bases from V and 9 bases from J, with 14 bases between. This CDR3 region has 14 residues. Germline CDR1 and CDR2: MNHEY and SMNVEV (reference sequence). CDR3 nucleotides: TGTGCCAGCAGTTTAGCCATGTCCGGGGGTGAGCAGTTCTTC. Translating it yields CASSLAMSGGEQFF.

J is TRBJ2-7 and V is TRBV25-1; D is uncertain. Germline V gives CDR1 MGHDK, CDR2 SYGVNS. This CDR3 has 14 residues. V was trimmed by 1 base and J by 1 base, leaving 8 bases between them. This CDR3 reads CASSESGTSYEQYF. CDR3 bases: TGTGCCAGCAGTGAATCGGGCACGTCCTACGAGCAGTACTTC.

J is TRBJ2-3 and V is TRBV9; 12 bases line up with TRBD2. With V trimmed by 3 bases and J by 2 bases, 10 bases remained unmatched. The CDR3 runs to 18 residues. From germline, CDR1 is SGDLS and CDR2 YYNGEE. This CDR3 reads CASSGLRLAGAYTDTQYF. CDR3 in DNA: TGTGCCAGCAGCGGATTAAGACTAGCGGGGGCCTACACAGATACGCAGTATTTT.

This clone was observed a single time. The V call is TRBV7-6, the J call TRBJ2-2, with a tentative D call TRBD2 (7 bases). CDR3 length: 16 amino acids. The germline V gene has CDR1 SGHVS and CDR2 FNYEAQ. V was clipped by 2 bases and J by 6 bases, with 16 bases between them. The CDR3 region has the DNA TGTGCCAGCAGCTTACATTCGGGGGGCGGACCCGGGGAGCTGTTTTTT. This sequence encodes CASSLHSGGGPGELFF.

Worth noting for this clone: Other DNA sequences in the same sample also yield this CDR3. The V call is TRBV7-9, the J call TRBJ2-1; D uncertain. This CDR3 has 13 amino acids. Germline V lookup: CDR1 SEHNR, CDR2 FQNEAQ (reference sequence). Trimming stripped 5 bases from V and 6 bases from J, with 11 bases between. This CDR3 reads CASSQPRGNEQFF. For the CDR3, the DNA is TGTGCCAGCAGCCAACCCCGAGGCAATGAGCAGTTCTTC.

This clone counts as medium-sized. The rearrangement uses TRBV10-1 and TRBJ1-1; 10 bases map to TRBD1. The V gene end was trimmed by 6 bases and the J gene end by 5 bases; junction bases not matched to a gene: 3. The CDR3 spans 13 residues. CDR1 and CDR2 from the germline V gene are WNHNN and SYGVQD (reference sequence). CDR3 DNA sequence: TGCGCCAGCAGCCCGGGACAGGGGACTGAAGCTTTCTTT. Its protein product is CASSPGQGTEAFF.

This rearrangement joins TRBV4-3 to TRBJ1-1, with TRBD1 as a possible D gene (6 bases). Trimming pared 2 bases from V and 8 bases from J, leaving 9 bases between. Germline values: CDR1 LGHNA, CDR2 YSLEER. The CDR3 contains 12 residues. For the CDR3, the DNA is TGCGCCAGCAGCCAATTGGGGACAGAAGCTTTCTTT. As protein: CASSQLGTEAFF.

This clone showed up just a few times. This sequence joins TRBV27 and TRBJ1-2; TRBD1 agrees at 9 bases. Germline CDR1 MNHEY, CDR2 SMNVEV (reference sequence). Trimming at V came to 11 bases and at J to 1 base, leaving 8 bases not matched to a gene. The length of the CDR3 is 14 residues. The CDR3 coding sequence is TGTGCCGTCGGACAGGGGTTTAGTAACTATGGCTACACCTTC. It yields the protein CAVGQGFSNYGYTF.

The V call is TRBV7-6, the J call TRBJ2-5, with D possibly called TRBD1 or TRBD2 (5 bases each). The V and J ends lost 6 bases and 4 bases respectively, with 15 bases between them. This CDR3 is built from 14 residues. Germline V gene data show CDR1 as SGHVS and CDR2 as FNYEAQ. Here the CDR3 DNA reads TGTGCCAGCAGTTTCGGGACGGGGCGAGAGACCCAGTACTTC. Translated, it gives CASSFGTGRETQYF. Full variable domain (rest looked up from reference TRBV7-6 and TRBJ2-5): GAGVSQSPRYKVTKRGQDVALRCDPISGHVSLYWYRQALGQGPEFLTYFNYEAQQDKSGLPNDRFSAERPEGSISTLTIQRTEQRDSAMYRCASSFGTGRETQYFGPGTRLLVL.

The chain employs TRBV9 and TRBJ2-5; 9 nucleotides align to TRBD2. Germline V lookup: CDR1 SGDLS, CDR2 YYNGEE. The CDR3 contains 15 residues. V shed 3 bases and J 1 base; nucleotides not matched to a gene: 4. The chain's CDR3 is CASSGGLASQETQYF. CDR3 DNA: TGTGCCAGCAGCGGGGGACTAGCTTCCCAAGAGACCCAGTACTTC.

This chain uses TRBV27 with TRBJ1-2; 7 positions agree with TRBD1. V shed 6 bases and J 2 bases; nucleotides not matched to a gene: 6. CDR1 is MNHEY, CDR2 SMNVEV, per germline (reference sequence). CDR3 size: 14 residues. The CDR3 region is CASREGTENYGYTF. CDR3 DNA sequence: TGTGCCAGCAGGGAGGGGACAGAGAACTATGGCTACACCTTC.

The V gene is TRBV28, the J gene TRBJ2-3, with D perhaps matching TRBD1 (6 bases). Germline loops: CDR1 MDHEN, CDR2 SYDVKM. The CDR3 runs to 14 residues. Trimming left V 5 bases short and J 6 bases short, with 15 bases between. The CDR3 protein is CASSASTGLDTQYF. The DNA of the CDR3 is TGTGCCAGCAGTGCATCGACAGGTCTGGATACGCAGTATTTT.

This sequence joins TRBV28 and TRBJ2-2, with 11 nucleotides matching TRBD2. Trimming removed 3 bases from V and 5 bases from J; junction bases left unmatched: 8. Germline loops: CDR1 MDHEN, CDR2 SYDVKM. The CDR3 loop spans 17 amino acids. CDR3 in amino acids: CASSFHLAGGWTGELFF. CDR3 in DNA: TGTGCCAGCAGTTTCCACCTAGCGGGAGGATGGACCGGGGAGCTGTTTTTT.

This clone was counted between two and nine times. This chain uses TRBV10-1 with TRBJ2-7, with 11 bases that match TRBD2. The CDR3 runs 13 residues. Losses at the gene ends were 2 bases for V and 6 bases for J; bases not matched to a gene: 0. Germline values: CDR1 WNHNN, CDR2 SYGVQD (reference sequence). The CDR3 DNA reads TGCGCCAGCAGTGAGGGGACTAGCGGCGAGCAGTACTTC. Its protein product is CASSEGTSGEQYF.

The chain recombines TRBV5-4 with TRBJ2-3; TRBD2 agrees at 11 bases. CDR1 SGHNT and CDR2 YYREEE come from the germline V gene (reference sequence). The CDR3 length is 18 residues. Germline trimming cut 4 bases from V and 0 bases from J; bases unmatched to any gene: 10. The CDR3 nucleotides read TGTGCCAGCAGCCTGGTTGGGACTAGCGGTATAAGCACAGATACGCAGTATTTT. Amino acid sequence: CASSLVGTSGISTDTQYF.

This chain connects TRBV27 to TRBJ2-7; no reliable D call. Germline V gives CDR1 MNHEY, CDR2 SMNVEV (reference sequence). This CDR3 region has 13 residues. Trimming stripped 4 bases from V and 2 bases from J, with 9 bases between. CDR3 nucleotides: TGTGCCAGCAGTTCTAGTATCACCTACGAGCAGTACTTC. It specifies CASSSSITYEQYF.

The genes are TRBV19 and TRBJ2-1; D is undetermined. V gave up 6 bases and J gave up 2 bases, with 8 bases separating them. CDR1 LNHDA and CDR2 SQIVND come from the germline V gene (reference sequence). This CDR3 is 13 amino acids long. In DNA, the CDR3 is TGTGCCAGTAGCGGAACAGCCTACAATGAGCAGTTCTTC. It yields the protein CASSGTAYNEQFF. The complete variable domain, with remaining parts taken from reference TRBV19 and TRBJ2-1, reads DGGITQSPKYLFRKEGQNVTLSCEQNLNHDAMYWYRQDPGQGLRLIYYSQIVNDFQKGDIAEGYSVSREKKESFPLTVTSAQKNPTAFYLCASSGTAYNEQFFGPGTRLTVL.

This sequence joins TRBV9 and TRBJ2-5; D may be TRBD2 (5 bases). V lost 0 bases to trimming and J lost 4 bases, with 19 bases between them. This CDR3 has 17 amino acids. The germline V gene has CDR1 SGDLS and CDR2 YYNGEE. The CDR3: CASSVEVSIGLVETQYF. The CDR3, as DNA: TGTGCCAGCAGCGTAGAAGTCTCGATTGGACTGGTAGAGACCCAGTACTTC.

The chain has TRBV27 and TRBJ2-3; 8 bases are shared with TRBD2. The germline gives CDR1 MNHEY, CDR2 SMNVEV (reference sequence). Germline trimming cut 7 bases from V and 5 bases from J; bases unmatched to any gene: 5. The CDR3 extends over 13 amino acids. The CDR3 is CASIPTSEDTQYF. The CDR3, as DNA: TGTGCCAGCATTCCGACTAGCGAAGATACGCAGTATTTT.